This T cell receptor (beta chain) was recorded in a study of response to subunit inactivated influenza vaccine. Regarding the study as a whole: Every seasonal influenza vaccination brings in few new T cells, the authors suggested.

Trimming took 2 bases from V and 3 from J, leaving 11 bases between them. This CDR3 is 15 amino acids long. Germline CDR1 SNHLY, CDR2 FYNNEI. TCRdb recomputed calls from the RT-PCR reads with MiXCR, one row per CDR3 protein. The data hold approximately 300,000 distinct CDR3 sequences, with roughly 22% observed a single time. With regard to this clonotype: The antigen remains undetermined.

The chain employs TRBV2 and TRBJ2-1; tentative D call: TRBD1 (5 bases). The source was PBMCs from blood, collected less than 22 months after vaccination. This clonotype was sampled from a man between 50 and 70 years old who received an inactivated influenza vaccine. CDR3 protein: CASSEQGEYYNEQFF. For the CDR3, the DNA is TGTGCCAGCAGTGAACAGGGCGAGTACTACAATGAGCAGTTCTTC.